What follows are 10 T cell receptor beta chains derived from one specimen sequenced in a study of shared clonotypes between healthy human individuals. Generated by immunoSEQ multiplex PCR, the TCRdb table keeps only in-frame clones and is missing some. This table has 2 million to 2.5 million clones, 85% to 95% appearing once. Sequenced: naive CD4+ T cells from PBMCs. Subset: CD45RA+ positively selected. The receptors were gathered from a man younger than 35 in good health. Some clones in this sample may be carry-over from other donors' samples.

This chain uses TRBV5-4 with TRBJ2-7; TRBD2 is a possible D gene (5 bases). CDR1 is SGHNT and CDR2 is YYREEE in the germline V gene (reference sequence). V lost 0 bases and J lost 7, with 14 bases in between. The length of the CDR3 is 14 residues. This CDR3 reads CASSLGGRGREQYF. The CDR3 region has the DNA TGTGCCAGCAGCTTGGGTGGGAGAGGTCGGGAGCAGTACTTC. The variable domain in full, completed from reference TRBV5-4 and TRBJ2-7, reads ETGVTQSPTHLIKTRGQQVTLRCSSQSGHNTVSWYQQALGQGPQFIFQYYREEENGRGNFPPRFSGLQFPNYSSELNVNALELDDSALYLCASSLGGRGREQYFGPGTRLTVT.

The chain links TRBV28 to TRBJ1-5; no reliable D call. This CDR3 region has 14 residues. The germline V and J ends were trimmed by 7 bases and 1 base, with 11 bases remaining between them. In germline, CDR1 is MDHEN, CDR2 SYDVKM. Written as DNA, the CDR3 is TGTGCCAGCACTGGAAAGACGAGCAATCAGCCCCAGCATTTT. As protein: CASTGKTSNQPQHF.

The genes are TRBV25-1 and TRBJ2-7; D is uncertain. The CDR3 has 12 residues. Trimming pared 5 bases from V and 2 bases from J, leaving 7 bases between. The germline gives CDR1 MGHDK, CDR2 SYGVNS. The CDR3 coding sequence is TGTGCCAGCAGTTCCAGAACCTACGAGCAGTACTTC. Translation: CASSSRTYEQYF.

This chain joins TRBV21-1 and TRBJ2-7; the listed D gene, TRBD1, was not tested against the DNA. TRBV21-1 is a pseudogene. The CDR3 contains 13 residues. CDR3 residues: CASSKGPHYEQYF. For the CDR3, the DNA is TGTGCCAGCAGCAAAGGGCCACACTACGAGCAGTACTTC.

This chain's CDR3 is CASKTPPLGEGSQYF. CDR3 coding DNA: TGTGCCAGCAAGACACCCCCGTTAGGGGAGGGGTCTCAGTACTTC. This rearrangement joins TRBV28 to TRBJ2-5; 7 positions match TRBD2. Germline V lookup: CDR1 MDHEN, CDR2 SYDVKM. The CDR3 covers 15 residues. J was trimmed by 11 bases and V by 7 bases; bases with no gene match: 19.

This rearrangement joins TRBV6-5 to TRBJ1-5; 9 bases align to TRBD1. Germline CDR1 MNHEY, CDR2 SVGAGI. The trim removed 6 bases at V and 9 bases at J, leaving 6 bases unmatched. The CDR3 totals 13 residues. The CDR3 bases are TGTGCCAGCAGCACAGGGGGCGGGATGCCCCAGCATTTT. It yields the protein CASSTGGGMPQHF.

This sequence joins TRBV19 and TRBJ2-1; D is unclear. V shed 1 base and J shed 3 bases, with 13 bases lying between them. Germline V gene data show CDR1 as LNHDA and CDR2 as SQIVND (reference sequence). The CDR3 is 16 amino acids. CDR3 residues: CASSIGSRYFYNEQFF. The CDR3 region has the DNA TGTGCCAGTAGTATAGGTAGTAGGTACTTCTACAATGAGCAGTTCTTC.

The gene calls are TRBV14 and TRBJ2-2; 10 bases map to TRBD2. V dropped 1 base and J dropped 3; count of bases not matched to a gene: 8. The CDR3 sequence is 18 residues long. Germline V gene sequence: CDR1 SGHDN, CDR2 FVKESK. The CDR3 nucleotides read TGTGCCAGCAGCCAAGGGCTAGCGGGAGTGCAGCACACCGGGGAGCTGTTTTTT. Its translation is CASSQGLAGVQHTGELFF.

The CDR3 region has the DNA TGTGCAAGTCGCTTAGATCCAGGGACACGCTCGAGGGGCGAGCAGTACTTC. This codes for CASRLDPGTRSRGEQYF. The chain employs TRBV12-2 and TRBJ2-7; the table gives TRBD1 as D, unverified against the DNA. TRBV12-2 is flagged as a pseudogene. The CDR3 is 17 amino acids.

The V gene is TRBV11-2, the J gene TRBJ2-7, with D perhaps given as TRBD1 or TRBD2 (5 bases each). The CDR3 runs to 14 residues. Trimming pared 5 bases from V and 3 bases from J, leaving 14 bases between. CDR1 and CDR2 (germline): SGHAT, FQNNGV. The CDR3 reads CASSPTRGLYEQYF. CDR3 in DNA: TGTGCCAGCAGCCCCACGAGGGGCCTCTACGAGCAGTACTTC.